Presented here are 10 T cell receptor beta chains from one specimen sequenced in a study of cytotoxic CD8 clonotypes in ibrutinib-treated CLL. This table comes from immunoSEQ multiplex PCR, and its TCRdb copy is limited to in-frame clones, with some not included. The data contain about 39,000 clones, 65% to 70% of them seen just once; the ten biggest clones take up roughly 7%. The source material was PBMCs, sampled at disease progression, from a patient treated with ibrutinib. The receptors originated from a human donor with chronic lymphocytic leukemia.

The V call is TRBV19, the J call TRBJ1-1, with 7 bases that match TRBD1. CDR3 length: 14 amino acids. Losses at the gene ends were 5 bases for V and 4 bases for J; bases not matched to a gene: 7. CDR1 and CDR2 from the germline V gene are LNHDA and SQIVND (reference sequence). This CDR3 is CASSAGAGGTEAFF. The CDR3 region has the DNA TGTGCCAGTAGTGCCGGAGCAGGGGGCACTGAAGCTTTCTTT.

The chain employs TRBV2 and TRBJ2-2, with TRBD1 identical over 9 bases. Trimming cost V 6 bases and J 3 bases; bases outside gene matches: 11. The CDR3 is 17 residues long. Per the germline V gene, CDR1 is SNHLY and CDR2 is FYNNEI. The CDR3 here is CASSRDRDLGDTGELFF. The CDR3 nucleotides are TGTGCCAGCAGCAGGGACAGGGACCTAGGGGACACCGGGGAGCTGTTTTTT.

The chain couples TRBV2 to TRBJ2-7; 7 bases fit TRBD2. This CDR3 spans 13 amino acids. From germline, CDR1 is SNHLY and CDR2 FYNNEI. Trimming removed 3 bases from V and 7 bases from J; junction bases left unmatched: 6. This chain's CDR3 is CASSEAGVGEQYF. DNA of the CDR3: TGTGCCAGCAGTGAGGCGGGAGTCGGGGAGCAGTACTTC.

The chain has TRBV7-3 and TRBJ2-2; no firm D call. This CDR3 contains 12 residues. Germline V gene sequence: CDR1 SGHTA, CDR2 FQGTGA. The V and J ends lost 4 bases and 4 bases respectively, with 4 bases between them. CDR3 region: CASSSITGELFF. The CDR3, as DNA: TGTGCCAGCAGCTCCATCACCGGGGAGCTGTTTTTT.

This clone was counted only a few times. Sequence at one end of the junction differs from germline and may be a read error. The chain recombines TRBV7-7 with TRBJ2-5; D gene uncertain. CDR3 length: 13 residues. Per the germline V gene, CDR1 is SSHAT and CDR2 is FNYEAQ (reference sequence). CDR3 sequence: CASSFALQETQYF. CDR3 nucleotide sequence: TGTGCTAGCAGCTTCGCACTTCAAGAGACCCAGTACTTC.

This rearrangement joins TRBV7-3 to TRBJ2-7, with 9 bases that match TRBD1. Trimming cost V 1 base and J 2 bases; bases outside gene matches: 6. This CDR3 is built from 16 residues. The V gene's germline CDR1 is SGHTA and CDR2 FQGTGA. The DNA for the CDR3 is TGTGCCAGCAGCTTAATGGCTGGGACAGGGACCTACGAGCAGTACTTC. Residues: CASSLMAGTGTYEQYF.

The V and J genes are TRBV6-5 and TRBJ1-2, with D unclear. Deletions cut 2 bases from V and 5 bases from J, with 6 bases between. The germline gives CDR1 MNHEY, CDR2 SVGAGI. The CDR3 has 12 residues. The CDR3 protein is CASSYRGYGYTF. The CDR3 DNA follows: TGTGCCAGCAGTTACCGTGGGTATGGCTACACCTTC.

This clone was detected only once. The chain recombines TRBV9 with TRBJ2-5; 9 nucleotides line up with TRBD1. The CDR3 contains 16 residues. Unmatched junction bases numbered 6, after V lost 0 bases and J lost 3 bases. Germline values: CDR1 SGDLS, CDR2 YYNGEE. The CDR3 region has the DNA TGTGCCAGCAGCGTAGCTCTCGGACAGGGGAAAGAGACCCAGTACTTC. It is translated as CASSVALGQGKETQYF.

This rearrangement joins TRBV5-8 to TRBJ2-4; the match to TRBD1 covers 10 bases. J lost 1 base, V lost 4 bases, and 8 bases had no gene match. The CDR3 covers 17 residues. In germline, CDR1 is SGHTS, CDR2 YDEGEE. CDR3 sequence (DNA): TGTGCCAGCAGCCCAGGGACAGGGGAAGGGGCCAAAAACATTCAGTACTTC. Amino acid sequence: CASSPGTGEGAKNIQYF.

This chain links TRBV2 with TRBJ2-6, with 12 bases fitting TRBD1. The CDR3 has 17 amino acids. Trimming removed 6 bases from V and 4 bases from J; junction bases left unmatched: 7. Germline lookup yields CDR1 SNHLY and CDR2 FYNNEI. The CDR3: CASSSGQGALGANVLTF. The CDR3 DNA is TGTGCCAGCAGCTCGGGACAGGGGGCATTAGGGGCCAACGTCCTGACTTTC.